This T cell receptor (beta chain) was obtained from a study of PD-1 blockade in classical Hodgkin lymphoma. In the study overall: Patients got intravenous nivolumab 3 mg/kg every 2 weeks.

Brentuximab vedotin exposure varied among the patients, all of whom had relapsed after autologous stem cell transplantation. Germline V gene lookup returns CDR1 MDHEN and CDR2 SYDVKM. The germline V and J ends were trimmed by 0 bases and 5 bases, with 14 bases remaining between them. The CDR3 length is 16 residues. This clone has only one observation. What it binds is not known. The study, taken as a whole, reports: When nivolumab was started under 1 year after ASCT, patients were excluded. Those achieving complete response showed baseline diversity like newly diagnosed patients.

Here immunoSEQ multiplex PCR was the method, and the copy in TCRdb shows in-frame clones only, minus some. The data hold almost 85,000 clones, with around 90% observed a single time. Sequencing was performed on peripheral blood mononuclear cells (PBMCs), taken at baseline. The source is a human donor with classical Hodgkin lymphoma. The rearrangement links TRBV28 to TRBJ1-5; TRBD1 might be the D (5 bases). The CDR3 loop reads CASSLWVRVRDQPQHF. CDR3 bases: TGTGCCAGCAGTTTATGGGTCAGGGTGAGGGATCAGCCCCAGCATTTT. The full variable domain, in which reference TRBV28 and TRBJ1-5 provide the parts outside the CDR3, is DVKVTQSSRYLVKRTGEKVFLECVQDMDHENMFWYRQDPGLGLRLIYFSYDVKMKEKGDIPEGYSVSREKKERFSLILESASTNQTSMYLCASSLWVRVRDQPQHFGDGTRLSIL.